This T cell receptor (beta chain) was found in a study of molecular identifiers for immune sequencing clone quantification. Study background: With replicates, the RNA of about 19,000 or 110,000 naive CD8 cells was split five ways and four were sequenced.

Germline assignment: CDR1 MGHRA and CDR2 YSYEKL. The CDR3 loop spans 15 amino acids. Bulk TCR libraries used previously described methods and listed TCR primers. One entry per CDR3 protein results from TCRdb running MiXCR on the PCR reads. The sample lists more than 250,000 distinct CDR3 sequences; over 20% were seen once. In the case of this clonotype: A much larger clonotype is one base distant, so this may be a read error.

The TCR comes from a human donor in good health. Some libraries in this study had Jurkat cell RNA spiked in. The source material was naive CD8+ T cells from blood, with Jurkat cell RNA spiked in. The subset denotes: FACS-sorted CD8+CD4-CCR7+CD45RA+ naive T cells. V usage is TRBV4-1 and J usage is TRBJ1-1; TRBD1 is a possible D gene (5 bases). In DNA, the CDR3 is TGCGCCAGCAGCCAAGATTACCAGGGAGGCACTGGAGCTTTCTTT. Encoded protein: CASSQDYQGGTGAFF.